This entry lists 25 T cell receptor beta chains sequenced from one sample in a study of CD8 T cells in ankylosing spondylitis. TCRdb re-called the 5' RACE reads with MiXCR, one entry per CDR3 protein. This table holds roughly 140,000 distinct CDR3 sequences, around 42% found once. The source material was synovial fluid, either unsorted or a sorted T cell fraction (not recorded which). The receptors derive from a male donor with ankylosing spondylitis.

The chain combines TRBV25-1 with TRBJ1-2, with 9 bases identical to TRBD1. The V and J ends lost 4 bases and 4 bases, in that order; junction bases with no gene match: 1. The germline V gene encodes CDR1 MGHDK and CDR2 SYGVNS. This CDR3 spans 13 amino acids. The CDR3 reads CASSVGQGYGYTF. CDR3 bases: TGTGCCAGCAGTGTGGGACAGGGCTATGGCTACACCTTC.

There are a few counts of this clonotype. This chain links TRBV29-1 with TRBJ2-2; TRBD2 matches at 7 bases. V shed 4 bases and J 4 bases; nucleotides not matched to a gene: 6. Germline assignment: CDR1 SQVTM and CDR2 ANQGSEA. The CDR3 has 14 amino acids. CDR3 coding DNA: TGCAGCGTTGTAAGCGGGACGGGCACCGGGGAGCTGTTTTTT. Amino acids: CSVVSGTGTGELFF.

This sequence joins TRBV2 and TRBJ2-2, with a weak D call TRBD1 (6 bases). V lost 3 bases and J 0 bases, leaving 17 bases between the germline ends. The CDR3 consists of 18 residues. Germline values: CDR1 SNHLY, CDR2 FYNNEI. CDR3 protein: CASSDGGRKVANTGELFF. Written as DNA, the CDR3 is TGTGCCAGCAGTGATGGGGGCAGGAAAGTCGCGAACACCGGGGAGCTGTTTTTT.

This clonotype was seen ten or more times. The V call is TRBV27, the J call TRBJ2-7; D perhaps matches TRBD1 (6 bases). The CDR3 is 13 residues long. V gave up 6 bases and J gave up 3 bases, with 12 bases separating them. Germline V gives CDR1 MNHEY, CDR2 SMNVEV (reference sequence). The chain's CDR3 is CASRDSGVYEQYF. The CDR3 coding sequence is TGTGCCAGCAGGGATTCAGGGGTCTACGAGCAGTACTTC.

This clonotype was observed once. The chain couples TRBV5-4 to TRBJ1-2; 10 bases are a match to TRBD1. This CDR3 has 17 residues. Trimming took 3 bases from V and 3 from J; bases not matched to a gene: 11. CDR1 and CDR2 from the germline V gene are SGHNT and YYREEE (reference sequence). CDR3 sequence reads: CASSSTPGTGEYYGYTF. The CDR3 DNA reads as TGTGCCAGCAGCTCTACCCCCGGGACAGGGGAGTACTATGGCTACACCTTC.

This clonotype was recorded at least ten times. The chain is built from TRBV7-2 and TRBJ2-3; 11 nucleotides match TRBD2. Germline trimming cut 2 bases from V and 3 bases from J; bases unmatched to any gene: 4. The CDR3 has 16 amino acids. Germline CDR1 is SGHTA and CDR2 is FQGNSA. Here the CDR3 DNA reads TGTGCCAGCAGCTTACCTAGCGGGGGGCAGACAGATACGCAGTATTTT. Residues: CASSLPSGGQTDTQYF.

The chain links TRBV19 to TRBJ1-4; D unclear. The germline V and J ends were trimmed by 5 bases and 5 bases, with 9 bases remaining between them. Germline CDR1 reads LNHDA; CDR2 reads SQIVND (reference sequence). The CDR3 consists of 13 residues. The CDR3, as DNA: TGTGCCAGTAGTTTGTCGGTGAATGAAAAACTGTTTTTT. Protein sequence: CASSLSVNEKLFF.

The V and J genes are TRBV5-1 and TRBJ2-1, with D possibly matching TRBD1 (5 bases). Deletions cut 1 base from V and 3 bases from J, with 11 bases between. Germline values: CDR1 SGHRS, CDR2 YFSETQ. This CDR3 comprises 15 residues. Here the CDR3 reads CASSLRQGDYNEQFF. The CDR3 DNA follows: TGCGCCAGCAGCTTGAGGCAGGGTGACTACAATGAGCAGTTCTTC.

Written as DNA, the CDR3 is TGTGCCAGCAGCAACGATGGCAGGGGGCCGTACTATGGCTACACCTTC. It is translated as CASSNDGRGPYYGYTF. V is TRBV21-1 and J is TRBJ1-2; TRBD1 is the table's D call, not checked against the DNA. TRBV21-1 is a pseudogene segment. The CDR3 has 16 residues.

This clonotype was detected only a few times. This chain joins TRBV7-2 and TRBJ1-1; D is unclear. The CDR3 sequence is 15 residues long. Germline CDR1 is SGHTA and CDR2 is FQGNSA. Trimming removed 1 base at V and 6 bases at J, with 15 bases between. The CDR3: CASSLGYGRVPEAFF. CDR3 DNA sequence: TGTGCCAGCAGCTTAGGATATGGACGAGTTCCTGAAGCTTTCTTT.

In this sample, this clonotype turned up a few times. This chain's CDR3 is CASSVWGAMNEQFF. CDR3 sequence (DNA): TGTGCCAGCAGCGTGTGGGGGGCCATGAATGAGCAGTTCTTC. The V gene is TRBV9, the J gene TRBJ2-1; possibly TRBD1 or TRBD2 for D (6 bases each). Per germline, CDR1 SGDLS and CDR2 YYNGEE. Trimming removed 2 bases at V and 7 bases at J, with 13 bases between. This CDR3 contains 14 residues.

The chain uses TRBV6-2 or TRBV6-3 and TRBJ2-7; 10 bases match TRBD2. CDR3 length: 14 residues. CDR1 and CDR2 from the germline V gene are MNHEY and SVGEGT. Trimming at V came to 5 bases and at J to 2 bases, leaving 3 bases not matched to a gene. CDR3 nucleotides: TGTGCCAGCAGTATCCTAGCGGGGGCCTACGAGCAGTACTTC. Its protein product is CASSILAGAYEQYF.

The rearrangement links TRBV7-2 to TRBJ2-3; 7 nucleotides agree with TRBD2. This CDR3 is built from 16 residues. Germline CDR1 reads SGHTA; CDR2 reads FQGNSA. CDR3 loop: CALILASPGGIDTQYF. The DNA for the CDR3 is TGTGCTCTCATCTTAGCGAGTCCGGGAGGAATAGATACGCAGTATTTT.

The rearrangement uses TRBV9 and TRBJ2-1; D perhaps matches TRBD1 (5 bases). CDR3 size: 15 residues. Trimming stripped 0 bases from V and 5 bases from J, with 12 bases between. Germline V gives CDR1 SGDLS, CDR2 YYNGEE. The CDR3 region is CASSVVLGQDNEQFF. The CDR3 nucleotides read TGTGCCAGCAGCGTAGTGTTGGGGCAAGACAATGAGCAGTTCTTC.

This chain connects TRBV11-1 to TRBJ1-4, with unresolved D. The germline V and J ends were trimmed by 3 bases and 0 bases, with 17 bases remaining between them. Germline loops: CDR1 SGHAT, CDR2 FQDESV (reference sequence). This CDR3 contains 18 residues. In nucleotides, the CDR3 is TGTGCCAGCAGCTTTAGATCCAGGTTCGTCCCAACTAATGAAAAACTGTTTTTT. This encodes CASSFRSRFVPTNEKLFF.

The rearrangement joins TRBV28 to TRBJ2-3; TRBD2 aligns across 12 bases. V lost 3 bases and J lost 0; bases outside the gene matches: 7. Germline loops: CDR1 MDHEN, CDR2 SYDVKM. The CDR3 runs to 18 residues. This CDR3 reads CASSFGLAGTFSTDTQYF. CDR3 DNA sequence: TGTGCCAGCAGTTTCGGACTAGCGGGGACCTTTAGCACAGATACGCAGTATTTT. The complete variable domain, with remaining parts taken from reference TRBV28 and TRBJ2-3, reads DVKVTQSSRYLVKRTGEKVFLECVQDMDHENMFWYRQDPGLGLRLIYFSYDVKMKEKGDIPEGYSVSREKKERFSLILESASTNQTSMYLCASSFGLAGTFSTDTQYFGPGTRLTVL.

The chain combines TRBV20-1 with TRBJ2-1; no clear D gene. The V end lost 3 bases, the J end lost 2 bases, and 11 bases lay between the germline ends. Germline V lookup: CDR1 DFQATT, CDR2 SNEGSKA (reference sequence). CDR3 length: 14 amino acids. The CDR3 loop reads CSASWPVPYNEQFF. CDR3 nucleotide sequence: TGCAGTGCTAGTTGGCCAGTTCCCTACAATGAGCAGTTCTTC.

This clonotype has ten or more counts. This sequence joins TRBV12-3 or TRBV12-4 and TRBJ1-1, with TRBD1 matching over 8 bases. This CDR3 is built from 16 residues. With V trimmed by 6 bases and J by 2 bases, 11 bases remained unmatched. CDR3 residues: CASSKLGQGINTEAFF. CDR3 coding DNA: TGTGCCAGCAGCAAATTAGGACAGGGCATCAACACTGAAGCTTTCTTT.

The V gene is TRBV4-3, the J gene TRBJ2-7; possible D gene TRBD1, 6 bases. Deletions cut 6 bases from V and 0 bases from J, with 9 bases between. The CDR3 spans 13 residues. Germline CDR1 and CDR2: LGHNA and YSLEER. CDR3 residues: CASSRDISYEQYF. The DNA for the CDR3 is TGCGCCAGCAGTAGGGACATCTCCTACGAGCAGTACTTC.

The V gene is TRBV20-1, the J gene TRBJ1-1, with D possibly matching TRBD1 (5 bases). Trimming left V 7 bases short and J 3 bases short, with 21 bases between. This CDR3 has 15 amino acids. Per the germline V gene, CDR1 is DFQATT and CDR2 is SNEGSKA (reference sequence). CDR3 protein: CSVQSAGAPHTEAFF. The DNA for the CDR3 is TGCAGTGTCCAGTCGGCCGGGGCACCACACACTGAAGCTTTCTTT.

This clonotype turned up a few times. The rearrangement joins TRBV12-3 or TRBV12-4 to TRBJ2-1, with 8 bases aligning to TRBD2. This CDR3 has 13 amino acids. The V segment lost 4 bases and the J segment 9 bases; nucleotides outside the gene matches: 5. CDR3 in amino acids: CASSWREEGEQFF. CDR3 DNA sequence: TGTGCCAGCAGTTGGCGGGAGGAAGGTGAGCAGTTCTTC.

In this sample, this clonotype turned up a few times. The J gene is TRBJ2-2, the V gene TRBV5-1; D is possibly TRBD1 (6 bases). The CDR3 consists of 19 residues. Germline V gene sequence: CDR1 SGHRS, CDR2 YFSETQ. V gave up 3 bases and J gave up 3 bases, with 24 bases separating them. The chain's CDR3 is CASSSRKFTGIMDTGELFF. The CDR3 nucleotides are TGCGCCAGCAGCTCCCGTAAATTCACAGGGATCATGGACACCGGGGAGCTGTTTTTT. The complete variable domain, with remaining parts taken from reference TRBV5-1 and TRBJ2-2, reads KAGVTQTPRYLIKTRGQQVTLSCSPISGHRSVSWYQQTPGQGLQFLFEYFSETQRNKGNFPGRFSGRQFSNSRSEMNVSTLELGDSALYLCASSSRKFTGIMDTGELFFGEGSRLTVL.

The DNA of the CDR3 is TGTGCCAGCTCACCAGCCGGGACAGGTTGGACCGGGGAGCTGTTTTTT. Translation gives CASSPAGTGWTGELFF. V and J are TRBV18 and TRBJ2-2, with 8 positions matching TRBD1. Germline lookup yields CDR1 KGHSH and CDR2 LQKENI. With 2 bases clipped from V and 5 bases from J, the junction kept 7 bases outside the gene matches. The CDR3 is 16 residues long.

The genes are TRBV6-2 or TRBV6-3 and TRBJ2-7; D may match TRBD1 or TRBD2 (6 bases each). Germline V gene data show CDR1 as MNHEY and CDR2 as SVGEGT. Trimming pared 7 bases from V and 6 bases from J, leaving 16 bases between. This CDR3 has 13 residues. This CDR3 is CASTTTEGGEQYF. CDR3 bases: TGTGCCAGCACCACTACGGAGGGGGGCGAGCAGTACTTC.

The chain couples TRBV4-2 to TRBJ2-2; D not certain. The CDR3 runs to 12 residues. The germline V and J ends were trimmed by 5 bases and 5 bases, with 6 bases remaining between them. CDR1 is LGHNA and CDR2 is YNFKEQ in the germline V gene. The CDR3 is CASSTITGELFF. CDR3 in DNA: TGTGCCAGCAGCACCATAACCGGGGAGCTGTTTTTT.